The rows below give T cell receptor beta chains drawn from one sample of a study of T-cell memory formation after mild COVID-19. TCRdb processed the 5' RACE reads anew with MiXCR; each CDR3 protein has one entry. The sample lists some 600,000 distinct CDR3 sequences, 15% to 20% seen once, with just over 8% in the top ten. The sequencing input was PBMCs or a T cell subset sorted from them (not recorded which). The receptors here all came from an adult woman who had mild COVID-19 (a few samples of this study predate the infection). Cell type and time point are not known. Both conserved end residues are part of each CDR3.

v_call cdr3_aa
TRBV6-5 CASRRTRDPLYEQYF
TRBV7-9 CASRGAAKETQYF
TRBV12-3/TRBV12-4 CASSFEVQPQHF
TRBV5-1 CASSPGPGGQFF
TRBV6-2/TRBV6-3 CASSYSEHNEQFF
TRBV18 CASSPLGGAVLAEAFF
TRBV5-1 CASSLSGLTNEKLFF
TRBV12-3/TRBV12-4 CASNLQGPEITDTQYF
TRBV30 CAWSTHSPTRYEQYF
TRBV7-6 CASSLAPGWADTQYF
TRBV5-1 CASSTGLAGVPYEQYF
TRBV5-1 CASSLALAGVGEQFF
TRBV6-6 CASQRGRGPGNEQFF
TRBV3-1 CASSLSSRGRGPYNEQFF
TRBV6-2/TRBV6-3 CASSSLDIQYF
TRBV4-1 CASSQKSRREHSNEQFF
TRBV20-1 CSATPGRADSPLHF
TRBV2 CASSERRVYEQYF